This TCR beta chain was captured by sequencing in a study of T cell repertoires and Cas9 in healthy adults. Only a few counts were recorded for this clone. The data were produced by immunoSEQ multiplex PCR, yet TCRdb's version contains in-frame clones alone and is incomplete. The sample lists over 450 clones; 84% were seen once. Germline V gene data show CDR1 as MDHEN and CDR2 as SYDVKM. The CDR3 is made up of 17 amino acids. Trimming took 0 bases from V and 0 from J, leaving 11 bases between them. The chain employs TRBV28 and TRBJ2-2; D is unclear. The sequencing input was SpCas9-reactive CD4+ effector T cells (CD137+, CD154-, CD25-, CD127+) from PBMCs; culture status not recorded. The sequence came from a human donor in good health. The CDR3 reads CASSLWARGSNTGELFF. In DNA, the CDR3 is TGTGCCAGCAGTTTATGGGCTAGAGGATCGAACACCGGGGAGCTGTTTTTT.